This T cell receptor (beta chain) derives from a study of cytomegalovirus exposure and HLA in healthy donors. Study-level points and caveats: In a later analysis, at a false discovery rate of 0.05, 16,951 TCR beta sequences were associated with HLA alleles. Researchers counted roughly 150 TCR beta chains as cytomegalovirus-associated. Later analysis identified a missense DCLRE1C variant that was linked to TCR beta V- and J-gene trimming.

Concerning this clone itself: Its cognate antigen is unknown.

Both 60 Vbeta primers and 13 Jbeta primers went into the PCR. The repertoire was sequenced with immunoSEQ multiplex PCR; TCRdb's copy has only in-frame clones and lacks some. The table has about 130,000 clones, about 80% seen once; the top ten hold 6.5% to 8%. The V gene's germline CDR1 is LNHDA and CDR2 SQIVND (reference sequence). V lost 6 bases and J 4 bases, leaving 19 bases between the germline ends. This CDR3 comprises 15 residues. The sequence derives from a middle-aged man in good health and CMV-seropositive. Sequencing used PBMCs. The V gene is TRBV19, the J gene TRBJ2-7; no clear D gene. CDR3 residues: CASRTLNSPFYEQYF. The CDR3 DNA reads TGTGCCAGTAGAACCTTAAACTCCCCTTTTTACGAGCAGTACTTC.